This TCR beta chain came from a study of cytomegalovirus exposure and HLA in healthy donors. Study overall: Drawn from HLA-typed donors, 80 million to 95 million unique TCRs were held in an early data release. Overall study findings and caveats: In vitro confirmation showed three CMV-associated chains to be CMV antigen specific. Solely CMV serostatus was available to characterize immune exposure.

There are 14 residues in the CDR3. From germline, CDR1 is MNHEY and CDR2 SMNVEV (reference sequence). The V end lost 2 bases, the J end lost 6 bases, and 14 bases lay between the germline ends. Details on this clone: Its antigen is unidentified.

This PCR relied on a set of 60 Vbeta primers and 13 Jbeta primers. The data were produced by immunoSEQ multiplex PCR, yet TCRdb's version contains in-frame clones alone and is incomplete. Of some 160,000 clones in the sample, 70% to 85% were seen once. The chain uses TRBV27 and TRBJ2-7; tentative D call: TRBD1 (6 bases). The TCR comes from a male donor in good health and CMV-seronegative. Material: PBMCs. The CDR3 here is CASSLRQGRAEQYF. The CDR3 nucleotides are TGTGCCAGCAGTTTACGGCAGGGGAGAGCCGAGCAGTACTTC.